One sample yielded the 15 T cell receptor beta chains listed below, sequenced in a study of blood T cell repertoires in COVID-19. TCRdb keeps only in-frame clones here, not all; method: immunoSEQ multiplex PCR. The repertoire holds 70,000 to 95,000 clones, with around nine tenths as singletons. The sample consisted of peripheral blood. The receptors here all came from a woman aged 65 to 85 with acute or convalescent COVID-19.

The V and J genes are TRBV7-8 and TRBJ2-2; 8 positions match TRBD1. The CDR3 length is 16 residues. CDR1 and CDR2 (germline): SGHVS, FQNEAQ. The V gene end was trimmed by 0 bases and the J gene end by 7 bases; junction bases not matched to a gene: 7. CDR3 nucleotides: TGTGCCAGCAGCTTAGCTGGCAGGGGGCAAGTCGGGGAGCTGTTTTTT. Translated: CASSLAGRGQVGELFF.

This clone was counted only a few times. The rearrangement uses TRBV27 and TRBJ1-1, with D perhaps TRBD1 (5 bases). The CDR3 has 15 amino acids. With 5 bases removed from V and 0 bases from J, the gap between germline ends came to 13 bases. CDR1 and CDR2 (germline): MNHEY, SMNVEV (reference sequence). The CDR3 DNA is TGTGCCAGCAGTCGACAGTTAGCAATGAACACTGAAGCTTTCTTT. Its protein is CASSRQLAMNTEAFF.

V usage is TRBV30 and J usage is TRBJ2-1; TRBD1 matches at 9 bases. In germline, CDR1 is GTSNPN, CDR2 SVGIG (reference sequence). V was clipped by 3 bases and J by 4 bases; unmatched bases: 4. The CDR3 has 14 amino acids. The CDR3 sequence: CAWRGQGPYNEQFF. Written as DNA, the CDR3 is TGTGCCTGGAGAGGACAGGGGCCGTACAATGAGCAGTTCTTC.

This sequence joins TRBV3-1 (or the pseudogene TRBV3-2) and TRBJ2-6; D gene uncertain. The CDR3 consists of 17 residues. V lost 0 bases and J 3 bases, leaving 12 bases between the germline ends. Germline V lookup: CDR1 LGHDT, CDR2 YNNKEL (reference sequence). Written as DNA, the CDR3 is TGTGCCAGCAGCCAAGATCCCCGGTACGGTGGGGCCAACGTCCTGACTTTC. This gives the protein CASSQDPRYGGANVLTF.

V gene TRBV9 combines with J gene TRBJ1-2, with TRBD1 matching over 7 bases. Losses at the gene ends were 0 bases for V and 4 bases for J; bases not matched to a gene: 3. The V gene's germline CDR1 is SGDLS and CDR2 YYNGEE. The CDR3 totals 14 residues. This chain's CDR3 is CASSVADRVYGYTF. The CDR3 nucleotides read TGTGCCAGCAGCGTAGCCGACAGGGTCTATGGCTACACCTTC.

The rearrangement uses TRBV7-7 and TRBJ2-2, with 8 bases lining up with TRBD2. This CDR3 is built from 14 residues. V lost 5 bases to trimming and J lost 5 bases; unmatched junction nucleotides: 4. Germline V gene data show CDR1 as SSHAT and CDR2 as FNYEAQ (reference sequence). CDR3 in amino acids: CASSPGTSTGELFF. In DNA form, the CDR3 reads TGTGCCAGCAGCCCCGGGACTAGTACCGGGGAGCTGTTTTTT.

This chain connects TRBV6-5 to TRBJ2-2; TRBD1 is a possible D gene (6 bases). The V gene lost 6 bases and the J gene lost 1 base, with 6 bases spanning the gap. Germline lookup yields CDR1 MNHEY and CDR2 SVGAGI. This CDR3 is built from 13 residues. CDR3 sequence reads: CASRQGNTGELFF. CDR3 nucleotide sequence: TGTGCCAGCAGACAGGGGAACACCGGGGAGCTGTTTTTT.

This clone was detected only once. The CDR3 region has the DNA TGTGCCAGCAGCCCGACTAGCGGGAACACCGGGGAGCTGTTTTTT. This sequence encodes CASSPTSGNTGELFF. The chain couples TRBV5-4 to TRBJ2-2; 9 bases are shared with TRBD2. V dropped 4 bases and J dropped 1; count of bases not matched to a gene: 2. The CDR3 consists of 15 residues. Germline V gene data show CDR1 as SGHNT and CDR2 as YYREEE (reference sequence).

The chain recombines TRBV12-3 or TRBV12-4 with TRBJ2-7; a possible D gene is TRBD1 (5 bases). Trimming removed 1 base from V and 6 bases from J, with 10 bases in between. The CDR3 consists of 13 residues. The CDR3: CASSLEERGEQYF. In DNA, the CDR3 is TGTGCCAGCAGTTTAGAGGAAAGGGGCGAGCAGTACTTC.

The CDR3 spells CASSSTGRDQPQHF. CDR3 in DNA: TGTGCCAGCAGCTCGACAGGGAGAGATCAGCCCCAGCATTTT. The chain joins TRBV7-9 to TRBJ1-5; 7 nucleotides line up with TRBD1. V lost 4 bases, J lost 5 bases, and 5 bases stayed unmatched. The CDR3 extends over 14 amino acids. CDR1 is SEHNR, CDR2 FQNEAQ, per germline (reference sequence).

The chain carries TRBV19 and TRBJ2-7; a weak D match, TRBD1 (5 bases). Trimming stripped 5 bases from V and 3 bases from J, with 11 bases between. CDR3 size: 13 residues. From germline, CDR1 is LNHDA and CDR2 SQIVND (reference sequence). CDR3 in DNA: TGTGCCAGTAGTCCAGGCAGGGACTACGAGCAGTACTTC. Its protein is CASSPGRDYEQYF.

The rearrangement uses TRBV2 and TRBJ2-3; 9 bases are shared with TRBD2. The CDR3 length is 17 residues. With V trimmed by 2 bases and J by 2 bases, 8 bases remained unmatched. Germline-derived CDR1 and CDR2 are SNHLY and FYNNEI. In DNA form, the CDR3 reads TGTGCCAGCAGTGAATCTGATAGCGGGGGTCACACAGATACGCAGTATTTT. Amino acids: CASSESDSGGHTDTQYF.

The chain carries TRBV12-3 or TRBV12-4 and TRBJ2-1; D gene uncertain. This CDR3 contains 12 residues. V was trimmed by 9 bases and J by 4 bases, leaving 10 bases between them. CDR3 sequence: CASVGVYNEQFF. The CDR3 coding sequence is TGTGCCAGTGTAGGAGTTTACAATGAGCAGTTCTTC.

The rearrangement uses TRBV19 and TRBJ2-1; D ambiguous. V was shortened by 1 base and J by 3 bases, with 13 bases between the two germline ends. The CDR3 length is 16 residues. The germline gives CDR1 LNHDA, CDR2 SQIVND (reference sequence). In DNA form, the CDR3 reads TGTGCCAGTAGTATAGGAGGATCAACCCTCTACAATGAGCAGTTCTTC. It yields the protein CASSIGGSTLYNEQFF.

This chain uses TRBV5-1 with TRBJ2-1; 8 nucleotides match TRBD2. With 8 bases clipped from V and 9 bases from J, the junction kept 13 bases outside the gene matches. CDR1 is SGHRS and CDR2 is YFSETQ in the germline V gene. CDR3 length: 14 amino acids. Written as DNA, the CDR3 is TGCGCCAGTAGAAGCGGGAGTGTAGGTAGTGAGCAGTTCTTC. This sequence encodes CASRSGSVGSEQFF.